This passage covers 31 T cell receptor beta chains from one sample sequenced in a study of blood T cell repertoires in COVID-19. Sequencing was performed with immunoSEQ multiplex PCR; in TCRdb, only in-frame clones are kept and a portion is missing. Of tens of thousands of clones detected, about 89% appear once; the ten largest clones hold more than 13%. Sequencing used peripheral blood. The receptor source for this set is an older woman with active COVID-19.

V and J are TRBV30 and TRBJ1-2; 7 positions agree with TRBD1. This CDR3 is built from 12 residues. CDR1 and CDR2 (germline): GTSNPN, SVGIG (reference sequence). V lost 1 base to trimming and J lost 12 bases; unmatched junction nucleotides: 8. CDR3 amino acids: CAWSERQGRNTF. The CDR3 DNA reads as TGTGCCTGGAGTGAGAGACAGGGTCGCAACACCTTC. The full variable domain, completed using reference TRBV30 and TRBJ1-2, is SQTIHQWPATLVQPVGSPLSLECTVEGTSNPNLYWYRQAAGRGLQLLFYSVGIGQISSEVPQNLSASRPQDRQFILSSKKLLLSDSGFYLCAWSERQGRNTFGSGTRLTVV.

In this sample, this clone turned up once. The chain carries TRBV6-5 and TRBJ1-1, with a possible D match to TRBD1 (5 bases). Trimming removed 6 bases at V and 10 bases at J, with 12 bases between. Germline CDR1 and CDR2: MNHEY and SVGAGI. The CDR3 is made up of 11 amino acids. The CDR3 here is CASRRGRGAFF. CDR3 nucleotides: TGTGCCAGCAGGCGGGGGAGGGGAGCTTTCTTT.

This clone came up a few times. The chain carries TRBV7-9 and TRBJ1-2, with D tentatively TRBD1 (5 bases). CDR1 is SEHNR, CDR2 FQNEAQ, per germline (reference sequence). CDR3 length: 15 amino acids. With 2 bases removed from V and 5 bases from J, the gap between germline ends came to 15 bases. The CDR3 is CASSLSRERSYGYTF. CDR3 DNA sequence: TGTGCCAGCAGCTTAAGCAGGGAAAGGTCTTATGGCTACACCTTC.

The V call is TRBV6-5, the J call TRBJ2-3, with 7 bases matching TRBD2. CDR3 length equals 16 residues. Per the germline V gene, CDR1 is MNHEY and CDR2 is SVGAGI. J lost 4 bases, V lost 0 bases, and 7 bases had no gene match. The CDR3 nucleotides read TGTGCCAGCAGTTACTCTGGGGCGGGGGATCCAGATACGCAGTATTTT. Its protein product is CASSYSGAGDPDTQYF.

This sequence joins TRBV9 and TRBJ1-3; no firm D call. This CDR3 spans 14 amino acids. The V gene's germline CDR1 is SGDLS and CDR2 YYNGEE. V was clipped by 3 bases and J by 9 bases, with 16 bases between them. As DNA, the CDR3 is TGTGCCAGCAGCGACGGAGGCATGAGCACCACCATATATTTT. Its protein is CASSDGGMSTTIYF.

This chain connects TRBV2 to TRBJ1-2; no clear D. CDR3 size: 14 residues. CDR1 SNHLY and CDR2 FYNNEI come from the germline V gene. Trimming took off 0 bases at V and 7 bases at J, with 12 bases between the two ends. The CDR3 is CASSEALGVGGYTF. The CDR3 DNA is TGTGCCAGCAGTGAAGCGCTCGGTGTCGGTGGCTACACCTTC.

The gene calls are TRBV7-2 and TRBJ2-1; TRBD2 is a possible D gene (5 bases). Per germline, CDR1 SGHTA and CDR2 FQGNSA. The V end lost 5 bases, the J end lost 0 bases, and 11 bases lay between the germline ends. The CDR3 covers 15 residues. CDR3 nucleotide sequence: TGTGCCAGCAGCATTAGCGCGAGCTCCTACAATGAGCAGTTCTTC. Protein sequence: CASSISASSYNEQFF.

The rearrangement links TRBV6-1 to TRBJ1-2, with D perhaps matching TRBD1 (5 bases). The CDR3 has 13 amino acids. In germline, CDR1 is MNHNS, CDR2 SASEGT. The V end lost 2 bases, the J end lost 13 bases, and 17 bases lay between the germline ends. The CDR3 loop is CASSESAGQSSTF. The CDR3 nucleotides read TGTGCCAGCAGTGAAAGCGCAGGGCAGAGCTCCACCTTC.

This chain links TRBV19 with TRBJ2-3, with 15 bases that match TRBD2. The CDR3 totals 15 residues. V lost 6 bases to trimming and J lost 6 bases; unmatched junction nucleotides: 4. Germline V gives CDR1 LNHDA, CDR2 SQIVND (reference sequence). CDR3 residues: CASRSGTSGGDTQYF. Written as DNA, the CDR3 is TGTGCCAGTAGATCCGGGACTAGCGGGGGGGATACGCAGTATTTT.

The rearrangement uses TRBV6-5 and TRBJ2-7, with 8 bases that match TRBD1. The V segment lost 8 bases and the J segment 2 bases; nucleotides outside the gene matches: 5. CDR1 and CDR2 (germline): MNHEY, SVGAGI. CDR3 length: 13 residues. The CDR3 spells CASAEQGAYEQYF. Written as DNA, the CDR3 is TGTGCCAGCGCAGAACAGGGGGCCTACGAGCAGTACTTC.

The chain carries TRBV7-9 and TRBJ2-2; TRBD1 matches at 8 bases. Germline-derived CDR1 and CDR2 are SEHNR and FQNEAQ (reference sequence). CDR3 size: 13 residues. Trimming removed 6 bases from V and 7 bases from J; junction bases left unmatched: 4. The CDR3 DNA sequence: TGTGCCAGCAGAAGCAGGGGGCGCGGGGAGCTGTTTTTT. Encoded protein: CASRSRGRGELFF.

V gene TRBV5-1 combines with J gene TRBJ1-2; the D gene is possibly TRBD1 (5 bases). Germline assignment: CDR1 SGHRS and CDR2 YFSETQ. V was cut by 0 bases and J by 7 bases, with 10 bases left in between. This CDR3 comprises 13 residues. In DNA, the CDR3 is TGCGCCAGCAGCTTGGCAGGGAATGTTGGCTACACCTTC. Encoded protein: CASSLAGNVGYTF.

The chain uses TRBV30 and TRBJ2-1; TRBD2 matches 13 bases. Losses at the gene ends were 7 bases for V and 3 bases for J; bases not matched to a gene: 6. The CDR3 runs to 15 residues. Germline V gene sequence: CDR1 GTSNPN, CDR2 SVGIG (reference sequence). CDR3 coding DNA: TGTGCCTCACGACTAGCGGGGGGCGTCTACAATGAGCAGTTCTTC. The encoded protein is CASRLAGGVYNEQFF.

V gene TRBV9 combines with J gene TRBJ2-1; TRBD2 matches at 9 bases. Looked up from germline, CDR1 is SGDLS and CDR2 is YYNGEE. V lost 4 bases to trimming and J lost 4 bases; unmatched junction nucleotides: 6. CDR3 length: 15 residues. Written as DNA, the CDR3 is TGTGCCAGCAGCCAATATCTAGCGGGGTACAATGAGCAGTTCTTC. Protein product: CASSQYLAGYNEQFF.

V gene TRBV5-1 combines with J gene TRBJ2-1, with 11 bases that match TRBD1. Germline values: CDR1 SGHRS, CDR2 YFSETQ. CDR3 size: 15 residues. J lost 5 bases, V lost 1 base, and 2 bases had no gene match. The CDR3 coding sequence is TGCGCCAGCAGCTTGAGGGGACAGGGGGACAATGAGCAGTTCTTC. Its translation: CASSLRGQGDNEQFF. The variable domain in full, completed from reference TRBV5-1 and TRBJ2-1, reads KAGVTQTPRYLIKTRGQQVTLSCSPISGHRSVSWYQQTPGQGLQFLFEYFSETQRNKGNFPGRFSGRQFSNSRSEMNVSTLELGDSALYLCASSLRGQGDNEQFFGPGTRLTVL.

CDR3 sequence (DNA): TGTGCCAGCATAAGATGGGACAGGGGTTCGTACGAGCAGTACTTC. Protein product: CASIRWDRGSYEQYF. The chain couples TRBV6-5 to TRBJ2-7, with 10 positions matching TRBD1. Germline values: CDR1 MNHEY, CDR2 SVGAGI. Trimming cost V 7 bases and J 4 bases; bases outside gene matches: 10. The CDR3 extends over 15 amino acids.

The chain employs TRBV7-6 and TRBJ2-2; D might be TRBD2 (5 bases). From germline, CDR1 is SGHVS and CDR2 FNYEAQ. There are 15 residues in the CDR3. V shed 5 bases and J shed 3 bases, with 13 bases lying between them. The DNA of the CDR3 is TGTGCCAGCAGCCGGAGGACCTGGGACACCGGGGAGCTGTTTTTT. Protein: CASSRRTWDTGELFF.

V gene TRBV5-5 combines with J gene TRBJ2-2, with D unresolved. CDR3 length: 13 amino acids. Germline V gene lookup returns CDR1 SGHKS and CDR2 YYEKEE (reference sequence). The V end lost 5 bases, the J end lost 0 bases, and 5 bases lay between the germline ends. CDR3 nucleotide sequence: TGTGCCAGCAGTCTCGCGAACACCGGGGAGCTGTTTTTT. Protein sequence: CASSLANTGELFF.

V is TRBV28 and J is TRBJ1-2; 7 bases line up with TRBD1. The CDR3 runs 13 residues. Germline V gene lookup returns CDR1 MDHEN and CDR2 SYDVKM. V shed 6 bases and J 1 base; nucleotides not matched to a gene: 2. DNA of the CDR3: TGTGCCAGCAGGACAGGGAATAACTATGGCTACACCTTC. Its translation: CASRTGNNYGYTF.

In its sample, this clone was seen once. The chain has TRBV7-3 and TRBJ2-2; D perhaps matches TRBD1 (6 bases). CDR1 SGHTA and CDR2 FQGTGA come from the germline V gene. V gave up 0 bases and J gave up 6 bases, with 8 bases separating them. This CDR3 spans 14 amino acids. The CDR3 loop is CASSLTAGAGELFF. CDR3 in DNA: TGTGCCAGCAGCTTAACTGCAGGGGCCGGGGAGCTGTTTTTT.

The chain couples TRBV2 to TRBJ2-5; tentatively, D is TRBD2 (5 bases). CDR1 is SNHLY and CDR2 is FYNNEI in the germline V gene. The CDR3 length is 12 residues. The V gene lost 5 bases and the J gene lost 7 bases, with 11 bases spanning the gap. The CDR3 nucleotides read TGTGCCAGCAGTTCGGGGTCGTGGACCCAGTACTTC. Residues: CASSSGSWTQYF.

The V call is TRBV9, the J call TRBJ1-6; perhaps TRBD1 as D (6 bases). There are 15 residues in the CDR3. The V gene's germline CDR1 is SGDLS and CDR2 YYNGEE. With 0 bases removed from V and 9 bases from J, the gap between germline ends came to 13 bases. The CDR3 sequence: CASSVGQDFASPLHF. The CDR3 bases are TGTGCCAGCAGCGTAGGACAGGACTTTGCTTCACCCCTCCACTTT.

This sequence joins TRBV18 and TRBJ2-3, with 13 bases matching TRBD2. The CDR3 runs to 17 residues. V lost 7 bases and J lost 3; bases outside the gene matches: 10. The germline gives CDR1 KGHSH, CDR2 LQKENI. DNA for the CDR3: TGTGCCAGCTTCGGAGAGACTAGCGGGGGGCGGACAGATACGCAGTATTTT. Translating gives CASFGETSGGRTDTQYF.

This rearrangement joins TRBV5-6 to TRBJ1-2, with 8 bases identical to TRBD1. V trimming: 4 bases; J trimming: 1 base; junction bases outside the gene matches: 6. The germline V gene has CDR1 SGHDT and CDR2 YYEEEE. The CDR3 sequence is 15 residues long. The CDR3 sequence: CASSRTGNLNYGYTF. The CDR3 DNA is TGTGCCAGCAGCCGGACAGGGAACCTTAACTATGGCTACACCTTC.

The CDR3 protein is CSVTQGQYEQYF. CDR3 DNA sequence: TGCAGCGTCACACAGGGGCAATACGAGCAGTACTTC. The chain couples TRBV29-1 to TRBJ2-7; 7 bases are a match to TRBD1. V was clipped by 6 bases and J by 4 bases; unmatched bases: 6. This CDR3 comprises 12 residues. Per germline, CDR1 SQVTM and CDR2 ANQGSEA.

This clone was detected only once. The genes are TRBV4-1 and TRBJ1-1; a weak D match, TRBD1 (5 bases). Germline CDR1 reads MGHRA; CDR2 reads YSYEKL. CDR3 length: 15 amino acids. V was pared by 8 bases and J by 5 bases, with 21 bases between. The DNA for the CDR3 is TGCGCCAGCTCTATAGAGAGTAGGGGAGGGACTGAAGCTTTCTTT. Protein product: CASSIESRGGTEAFF.

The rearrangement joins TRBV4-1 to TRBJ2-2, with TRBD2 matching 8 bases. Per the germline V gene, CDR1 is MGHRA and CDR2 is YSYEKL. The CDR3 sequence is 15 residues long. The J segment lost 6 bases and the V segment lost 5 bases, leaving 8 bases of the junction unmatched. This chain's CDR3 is CASSDYGGEAGELFF. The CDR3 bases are TGCGCCAGCAGCGACTACGGGGGGGAGGCCGGGGAGCTGTTTTTT.

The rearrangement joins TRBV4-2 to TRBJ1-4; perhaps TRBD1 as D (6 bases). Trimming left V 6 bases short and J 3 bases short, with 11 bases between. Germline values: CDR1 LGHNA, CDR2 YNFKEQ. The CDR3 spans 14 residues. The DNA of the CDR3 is TGTGCCAGCAGAACAGGGACGGCTAATGAAAAACTGTTTTTT. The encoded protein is CASRTGTANEKLFF.

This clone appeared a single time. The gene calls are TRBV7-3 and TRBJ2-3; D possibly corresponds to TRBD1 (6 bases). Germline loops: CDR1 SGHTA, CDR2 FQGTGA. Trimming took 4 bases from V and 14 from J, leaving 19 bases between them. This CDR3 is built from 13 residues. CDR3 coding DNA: TGTGCCAGCAGCTGGGACACCCGGGCGCTGCGGTATTTT. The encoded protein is CASSWDTRALRYF.

The CDR3 coding sequence is TGTGCCAGCAGTTACCTGGCGGGGGGGCCGGACACCGGGGAGCTGTTTTTT. It specifies CASSYLAGGPDTGELFF. The rearrangement joins TRBV6-2 or TRBV6-3 to TRBJ2-2, with 9 bases that match TRBD2. V lost 2 bases to trimming and J lost 3 bases; unmatched junction nucleotides: 7. The CDR3 runs 17 residues. Germline-derived CDR1 and CDR2 are MNHEY and SVGEGT.

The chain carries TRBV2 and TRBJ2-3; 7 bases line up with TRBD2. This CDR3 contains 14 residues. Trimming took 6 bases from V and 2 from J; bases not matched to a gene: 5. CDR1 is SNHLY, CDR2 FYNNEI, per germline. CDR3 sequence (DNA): TGTGCCAGCAGACCGGGACTAAACACAGATACGCAGTATTTT. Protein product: CASRPGLNTDTQYF.